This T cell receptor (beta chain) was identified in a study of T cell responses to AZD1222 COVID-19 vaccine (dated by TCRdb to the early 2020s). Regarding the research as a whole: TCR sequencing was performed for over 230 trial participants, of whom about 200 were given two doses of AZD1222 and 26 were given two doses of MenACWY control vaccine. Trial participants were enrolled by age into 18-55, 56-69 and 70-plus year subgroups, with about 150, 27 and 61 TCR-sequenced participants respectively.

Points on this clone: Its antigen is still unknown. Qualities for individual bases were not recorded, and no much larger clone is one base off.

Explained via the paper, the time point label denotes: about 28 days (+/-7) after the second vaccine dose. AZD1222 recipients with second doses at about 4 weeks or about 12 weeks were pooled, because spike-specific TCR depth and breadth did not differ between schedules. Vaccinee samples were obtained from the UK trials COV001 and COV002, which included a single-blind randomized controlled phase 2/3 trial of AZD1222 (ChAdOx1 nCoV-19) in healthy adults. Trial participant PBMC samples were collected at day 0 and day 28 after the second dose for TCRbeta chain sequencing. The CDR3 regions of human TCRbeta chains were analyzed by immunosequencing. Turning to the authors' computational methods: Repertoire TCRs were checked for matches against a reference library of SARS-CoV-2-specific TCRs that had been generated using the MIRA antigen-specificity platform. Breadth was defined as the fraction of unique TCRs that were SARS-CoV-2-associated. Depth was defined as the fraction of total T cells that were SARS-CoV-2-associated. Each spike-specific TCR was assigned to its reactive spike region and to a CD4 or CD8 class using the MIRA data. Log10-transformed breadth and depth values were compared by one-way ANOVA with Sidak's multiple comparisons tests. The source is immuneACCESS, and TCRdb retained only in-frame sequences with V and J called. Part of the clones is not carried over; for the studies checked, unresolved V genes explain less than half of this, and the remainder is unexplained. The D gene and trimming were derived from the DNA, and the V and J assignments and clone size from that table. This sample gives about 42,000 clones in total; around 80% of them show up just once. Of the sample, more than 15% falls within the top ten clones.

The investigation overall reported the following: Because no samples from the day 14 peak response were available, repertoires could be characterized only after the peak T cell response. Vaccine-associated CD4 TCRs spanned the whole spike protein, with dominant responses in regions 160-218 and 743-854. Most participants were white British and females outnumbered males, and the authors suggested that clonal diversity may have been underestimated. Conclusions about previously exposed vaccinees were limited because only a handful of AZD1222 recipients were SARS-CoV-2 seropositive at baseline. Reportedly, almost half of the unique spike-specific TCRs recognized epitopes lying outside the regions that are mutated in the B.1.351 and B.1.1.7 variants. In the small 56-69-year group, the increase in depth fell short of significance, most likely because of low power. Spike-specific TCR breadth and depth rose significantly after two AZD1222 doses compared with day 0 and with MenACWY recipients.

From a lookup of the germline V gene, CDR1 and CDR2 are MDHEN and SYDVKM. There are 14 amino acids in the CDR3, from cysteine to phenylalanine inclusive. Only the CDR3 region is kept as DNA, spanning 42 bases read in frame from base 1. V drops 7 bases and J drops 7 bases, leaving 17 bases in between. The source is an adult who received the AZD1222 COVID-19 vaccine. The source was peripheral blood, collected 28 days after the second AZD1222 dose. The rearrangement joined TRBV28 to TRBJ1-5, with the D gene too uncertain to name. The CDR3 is CASTLNGPLQPQHF. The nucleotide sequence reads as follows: TGTGCCAGCACCCTCAATGGACCATTACAGCCCCAGCATTTT.